The subject of this entry is one T cell receptor (beta chain). The CDR3 has 15 residues. Germline V lookup: CDR1 MNHEY, CDR2 SMNVEV (reference sequence). The V end was cut by 0 bases, the J end by 4 bases, with 7 bases between. This sample is part of a study of blood T cell repertoires in COVID-19. Assay used: immunoSEQ multiplex PCR; TCRdb lists only in-frame clones, some missing. Of a few hundred thousand clones detected, around 87% appear once; the ten largest clones hold 3% to 4%. The TCR comes from a woman in her fifties or sixties with active or convalescent COVID-19. The sample was peripheral blood. The J gene is TRBJ1-6, the V gene TRBV27, with a possible D match to TRBD1 (5 bases). CDR3 in amino acids: CASSLSGGYNSPLHF. The CDR3 coding sequence is TGTGCCAGCAGTTTATCCGGGGGTTATAATTCACCCCTCCACTTT.